These 8 T cell receptor beta chains originate from one sample sequenced in a study of T-cell reconstitution after alpha-beta-depleted transplantation in children. Unique molecular identifiers tagged the TCRbeta library. One entry per CDR3 protein, called by TCRdb with MiXCR from the PCR reads. This table has roughly 500,000 distinct CDR3 sequences, roughly 10% appearing once. The material sequenced was PBMCs, taken before TCRalphabeta/CD19-depleted stem cell transplant. These receptors all stem from a child aged 2 to 15 with inherited bone marrow failure, due to receive a stem cell transplant.

V and J are TRBV19 and TRBJ1-1; D possibly corresponds to TRBD1 (5 bases). Per germline, CDR1 LNHDA and CDR2 SQIVND (reference sequence). This CDR3 is built from 15 residues. The germline V and J ends were trimmed by 3 bases and 3 bases, with 14 bases remaining between them. The CDR3 DNA follows: TGTGCCAGTAGTATTTGGGGACGGCCGGACACTGAAGCTTTCTTT. Its protein product is CASSIWGRPDTEAFF.

This clonotype was seen ten or more times. This chain joins TRBV20-1 and TRBJ2-1; D call uncertain. Trimming took 1 base from V and 13 from J, leaving 11 bases between them. Germline loops: CDR1 DFQATT, CDR2 SNEGSKA (reference sequence). CDR3 length equals 11 residues. The CDR3 bases are TGCAGTGCTAGAGTAATTGATCGTCAGTTCTTC. As protein: CSARVIDRQFF.

This clonotype has at least ten counts. The rearrangement uses TRBV27 and TRBJ1-2; weak D call: TRBD1 (6 bases). The CDR3 covers 18 residues. From germline, CDR1 is MNHEY and CDR2 SMNVEV (reference sequence). Trimming shortened V by 0 bases and J by 5 bases, and 22 bases separated the two germline ends. For the CDR3, the DNA is TGTGCCAGCAGTTTATCATCCTGGGCAGGGACATCCACTTATGGCTACACCTTC. Protein: CASSLSSWAGTSTYGYTF.

This clonotype was observed at least ten times. The V and J genes are TRBV5-1 and TRBJ1-6; 7 nucleotides match TRBD1. In germline, CDR1 is SGHRS, CDR2 YFSETQ. V shed 0 bases, J shed 2 bases, and the junction held 2 bases outside the gene matches. This CDR3 has 16 amino acids. This CDR3 is CASSLEGAAYNSPLHF. CDR3 sequence (DNA): TGCGCCAGCAGCTTGGAGGGGGCGGCCTATAATTCACCCCTCCACTTT.

This clonotype was recorded a few times. The chain combines TRBV10-2 with TRBJ1-4; a possible D gene is TRBD1 (5 bases). Germline V gene sequence: CDR1 WSHSY, CDR2 SAAADI. This CDR3 has 15 amino acids. Trimming pared 6 bases from V and 4 bases from J, leaving 15 bases between. DNA of the CDR3: TGCGCCAGCAGGCGGGACGGGGACGGTAATGAAAAACTGTTTTTT. Amino acid sequence: CASRRDGDGNEKLFF.

On this clonotype: Relative to the germline gene, one junction end is altered; a read error may explain this. This chain joins TRBV6-2 or TRBV6-3 and TRBJ2-3, with D unclear. The CDR3 totals 19 residues. Germline V CDR1 and CDR2: MNHEY, SVGEGT. The CDR3 region is CAISFRARGFVRGTDTQYF. The CDR3 region has the DNA TGTGCCATCAGTTTCCGGGCCCGAGGATTCGTAAGGGGCACAGATACGCAGTATTTT.

This clonotype was seen many times. The chain carries TRBV2 and TRBJ2-1, with D possibly matching TRBD2 (6 bases). Germline CDR1 SNHLY, CDR2 FYNNEI. V lost 4 bases, J lost 5 bases, and 15 bases lay in between. This CDR3 has 15 residues. This CDR3 is CASSGWRERNNEQFF. The CDR3, as DNA: TGTGCCAGCAGTGGTTGGCGGGAACGGAACAATGAGCAGTTCTTC.

Ten or more counts support this clonotype. V and J are TRBV20-1 and TRBJ2-7; tentative D call: TRBD2 (5 bases). CDR3 length: 12 amino acids. Trimming left V 3 bases short and J 5 bases short, with 11 bases between. Germline CDR1 and CDR2: DFQATT and SNEGSKA (reference sequence). In DNA form, the CDR3 reads TGCAGTGCTAGTGATGAGGGCCACGAGCAGTACTTC. This gives the protein CSASDEGHEQYF.